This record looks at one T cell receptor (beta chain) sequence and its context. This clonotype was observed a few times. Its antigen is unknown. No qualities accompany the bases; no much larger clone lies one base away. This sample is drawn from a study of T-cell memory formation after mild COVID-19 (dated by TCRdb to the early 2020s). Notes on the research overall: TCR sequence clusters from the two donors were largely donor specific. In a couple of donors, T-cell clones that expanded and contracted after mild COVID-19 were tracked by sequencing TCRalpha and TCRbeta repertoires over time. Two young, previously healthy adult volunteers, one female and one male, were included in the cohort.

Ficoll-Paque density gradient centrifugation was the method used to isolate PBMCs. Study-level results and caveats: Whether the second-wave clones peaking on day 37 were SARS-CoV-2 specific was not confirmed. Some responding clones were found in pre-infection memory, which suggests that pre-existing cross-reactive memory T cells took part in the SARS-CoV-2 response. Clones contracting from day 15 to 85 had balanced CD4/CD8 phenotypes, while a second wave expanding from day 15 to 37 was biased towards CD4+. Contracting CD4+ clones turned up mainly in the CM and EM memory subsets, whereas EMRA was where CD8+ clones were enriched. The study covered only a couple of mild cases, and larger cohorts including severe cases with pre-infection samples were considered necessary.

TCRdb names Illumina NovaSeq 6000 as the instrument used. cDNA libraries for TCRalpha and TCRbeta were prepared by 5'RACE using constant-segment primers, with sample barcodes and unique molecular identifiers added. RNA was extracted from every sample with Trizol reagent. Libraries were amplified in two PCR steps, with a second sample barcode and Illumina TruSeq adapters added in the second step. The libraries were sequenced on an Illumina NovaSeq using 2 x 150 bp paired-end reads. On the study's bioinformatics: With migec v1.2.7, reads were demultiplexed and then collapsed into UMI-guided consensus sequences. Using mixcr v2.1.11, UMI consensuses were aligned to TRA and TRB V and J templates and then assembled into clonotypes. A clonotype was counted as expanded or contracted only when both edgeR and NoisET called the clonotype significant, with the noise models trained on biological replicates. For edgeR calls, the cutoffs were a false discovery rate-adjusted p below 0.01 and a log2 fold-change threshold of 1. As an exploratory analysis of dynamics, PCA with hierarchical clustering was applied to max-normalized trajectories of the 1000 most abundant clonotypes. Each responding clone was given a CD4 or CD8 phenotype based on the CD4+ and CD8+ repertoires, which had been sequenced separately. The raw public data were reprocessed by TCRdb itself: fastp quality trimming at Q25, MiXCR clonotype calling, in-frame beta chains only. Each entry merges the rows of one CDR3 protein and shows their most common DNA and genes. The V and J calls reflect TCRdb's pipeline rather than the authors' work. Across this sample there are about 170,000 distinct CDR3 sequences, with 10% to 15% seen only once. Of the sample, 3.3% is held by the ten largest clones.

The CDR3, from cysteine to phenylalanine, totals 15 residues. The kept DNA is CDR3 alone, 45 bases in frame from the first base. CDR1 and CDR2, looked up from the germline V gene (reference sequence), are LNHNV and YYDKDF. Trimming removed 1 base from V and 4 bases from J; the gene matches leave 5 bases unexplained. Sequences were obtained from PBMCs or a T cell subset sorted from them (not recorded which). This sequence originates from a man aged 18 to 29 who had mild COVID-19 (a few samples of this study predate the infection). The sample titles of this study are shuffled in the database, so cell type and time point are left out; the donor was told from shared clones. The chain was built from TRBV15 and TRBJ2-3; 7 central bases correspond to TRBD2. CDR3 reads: CATSRVGGDADTQYF. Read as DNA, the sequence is TGTGCCACCAGCAGAGTTGGGGGGGACGCAGATACGCAGTATTTT.